The clone carrying this TCR beta chain has at least ten counts. These data originate in a study of neurological immune-mediated disorders. The ends were cut back, 4 bases at V and 1 base at J, with 11 bases in the middle. The V gene's germline CDR1 is SGHVS and CDR2 FNYEAQ. The CDR3 is 14 amino acids. TCRdb re-derived calls from the 5' RACE reads in MiXCR, one entry per CDR3 protein. The sample has 14,000 or so distinct CDR3 sequences; 6.5% to 8% are singletons. The clonotype comes from a woman aged 40 to 50 in good health. The chain is built from TRBV7-6 and TRBJ2-7; no firm D call. Sequencing input: CD8+ T cells from blood. In DNA, the CDR3 is TGTGCCAGCAGCTCGACCGGCACTTCCTACGAGCAGTACTTC. Translated, it gives CASSSTGTSYEQYF.